The 13 T cell receptor beta chains below all came from one sample that was sequenced in a study of brain metastases from non-small cell lung cancer. Data came from immunoSEQ multiplex PCR; TCRdb stores just in-frame clones and leaves some out. The sample records a few thousand clones, around 82% being singletons. Sequences were obtained from tumor-adjacent normal tissue. These receptors were taken from a donor older than 35 with non-small cell lung cancer.

The chain couples TRBV19 to TRBJ2-1, with a possible D match to TRBD2 (6 bases). Between the trimmed V and J ends, which lost 3 bases and 1 base, there was a span of 7 bases. Germline V gene lookup returns CDR1 LNHDA and CDR2 SQIVND (reference sequence). The CDR3 length is 14 residues. CDR3 coding DNA: TGTGCCAGTAGTATTGGGGGGTCCTACAATGAGCAGTTCTTC. It translates to CASSIGGSYNEQFF.

This clone occurred a few times. This chain joins TRBV6-5 and TRBJ1-6; unclear D gene. The length of the CDR3 is 13 residues. The ends were cut back, 2 bases at V and 6 bases at J, with 5 bases in the middle. In germline, CDR1 is MNHEY, CDR2 SVGAGI. The CDR3 here is CASSYGANSPLHF. The CDR3 bases are TGTGCCAGCAGTTACGGAGCTAATTCACCCCTCCACTTT.

J is TRBJ2-1 and V is TRBV7-5; the DNA was not compared with TRBD1, the D call given in the table. TRBV7-5 is deemed a pseudogene. The CDR3 contains 11 residues. As DNA, the CDR3 is TGTGTCAGAAGCCAGGGCGATGAGCAGTTCTTC. Translation: CVRSQGDEQFF.

The CDR3: CASSLLLEGYTEAFF. The CDR3 DNA sequence: TGCGCCAGCAGCTTGTTGTTGGAAGGGTACACTGAAGCTTTCTTT. The V gene is TRBV5-1, the J gene TRBJ1-1; D remains unclear. Germline assignment: CDR1 SGHRS and CDR2 YFSETQ. The CDR3 is made up of 15 amino acids. Trimming took off 1 base at V and 3 bases at J, with 13 bases between the two ends.

This clone was counted only a few times. Distinct nucleotide sequences in the sample also encode this CDR3. V gene TRBV18 combines with J gene TRBJ2-5, with D maybe TRBD1 (6 bases). Per germline, CDR1 KGHSH and CDR2 LQKENI. Trimming took 2 bases from V and 2 from J, leaving 6 bases between them. The CDR3 extends over 13 amino acids. CDR3 amino acids: CASSPGQQETQYF. The CDR3 DNA sequence: TGTGCCAGCTCACCAGGACAGCAAGAGACCCAGTACTTC. The full variable domain, rest sourced from reference TRBV18 and TRBJ2-5, is NAGVMQNPRHLVRRRGQEARLRCSPMKGHSHVYWYRQLPEEGLKFMVYLQKENIIDESGMPKERFSAEFPKEGPSILRIQQVVRGDSAAYFCASSPGQQETQYFGPGTRLLVL.

The rearrangement links TRBV12-5 to TRBJ1-1; no reliable D call. With 6 bases removed from V and 7 bases from J, the gap between germline ends came to 15 bases. This CDR3 comprises 13 residues. In germline, CDR1 is LGHNT, CDR2 FRNRAP. The CDR3 DNA follows: TGTGCTAGTGGCTCGGACGGATCTCTTGAAGCTTTCTTT. This codes for CASGSDGSLEAFF.

The V and J genes are TRBV28 and TRBJ1-4; no clear D. The germline V and J ends were trimmed by 6 bases and 8 bases, with 13 bases remaining between them. Germline V gene sequence: CDR1 MDHEN, CDR2 SYDVKM. The CDR3 sequence is 13 residues long. CDR3 in DNA: TGTGCCAGCAGCCGAGGAGGGAAGGAAAAACTGTTTTTT. This codes for CASSRGGKEKLFF. Full variable domain (remainder filled in from reference TRBV28 and TRBJ1-4): DVKVTQSSRYLVKRTGEKVFLECVQDMDHENMFWYRQDPGLGLRLIYFSYDVKMKEKGDIPEGYSVSREKKERFSLILESASTNQTSMYLCASSRGGKEKLFFGSGTQLSVL.

This clone was detected once. The chain carries TRBV6-5 and TRBJ1-2; TRBD1 aligns across 8 bases. This CDR3 has 16 residues. Trimming took 4 bases from V and 8 from J; bases not matched to a gene: 15. The V gene's germline CDR1 is MNHEY and CDR2 SVGAGI. The CDR3: CASSFADGDRRRGYTF. The CDR3 coding sequence is TGTGCCAGCAGTTTCGCCGACGGGGACAGGCGTCGAGGCTACACCTTC.

In its sample, this clone was seen once. A read error may explain this, as a much larger clone is one base away. The genes are TRBV3-1 (or the pseudogene TRBV3-2) and TRBJ1-2; D is perhaps TRBD1 (5 bases). Germline CDR1 LGHDT, CDR2 YNNKEL (reference sequence). This CDR3 has 16 residues. The CDR3 loop is CANSQDNRSGGYGYTF. Here the CDR3 DNA reads TGTGCCAACAGCCAAGATAACAGGTCGGGAGGCTATGGCTACACCTTC.

This sequence joins TRBV15 and TRBJ2-3; maybe TRBD2 (6 bases). The CDR3 extends over 15 amino acids. Germline-derived CDR1 and CDR2 are LNHNV and YYDKDF (reference sequence). The germline V and J ends were trimmed by 5 bases and 4 bases, with 16 bases remaining between them. The CDR3 sequence: CATSQGLGDADTQYF. The CDR3 bases are TGTGCCACCAGCCAGGGACTGGGGGATGCAGATACGCAGTATTTT.

The rearrangement links TRBV29-1 to TRBJ1-1; TRBD1 might be the D (5 bases). Trimming left V 7 bases short and J 2 bases short, with 11 bases between. CDR1 SQVTM and CDR2 ANQGSEA come from the germline V gene. CDR3 length equals 12 residues. The DNA for the CDR3 is TGCAGCGCGAGACAGACCAACACTGAAGCTTTCTTT. It yields the protein CSARQTNTEAFF.

The chain has TRBV10-2 and TRBJ2-7, with D perhaps TRBD2 (6 bases). From germline, CDR1 is WSHSY and CDR2 SAAADI. V shed 3 bases and J shed 0 bases, with 12 bases lying between them. The CDR3 consists of 15 residues. CDR3 bases: TGCGCCAGCAGTGAAGGGGAGGCGGGCTCCTACGAGCAGTACTTC. This sequence encodes CASSEGEAGSYEQYF.

CDR3 residues: CSVQAGGRREKLFF. The CDR3 DNA reads as TGCAGCGTTCAGGCAGGGGGGCGACGTGAAAAACTGTTTTTT. This sequence joins TRBV29-1 and TRBJ1-4; 7 bases are a match to TRBD1. CDR3 size: 14 residues. The V gene's germline CDR1 is SQVTM and CDR2 ANQGSEA. V dropped 5 bases and J dropped 7; count of bases not matched to a gene: 10.